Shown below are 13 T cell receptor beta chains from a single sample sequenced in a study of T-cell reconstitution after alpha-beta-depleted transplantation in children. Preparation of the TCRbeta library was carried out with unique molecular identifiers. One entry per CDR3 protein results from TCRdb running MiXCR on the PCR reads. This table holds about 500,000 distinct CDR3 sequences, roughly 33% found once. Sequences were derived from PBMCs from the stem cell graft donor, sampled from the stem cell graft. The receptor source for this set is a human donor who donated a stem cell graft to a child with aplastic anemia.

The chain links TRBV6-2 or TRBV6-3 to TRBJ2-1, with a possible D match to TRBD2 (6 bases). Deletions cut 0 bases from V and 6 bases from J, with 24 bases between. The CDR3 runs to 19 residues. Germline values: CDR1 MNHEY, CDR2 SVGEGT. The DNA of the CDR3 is TGTGCCAGCAGTTACTCGATTTTTCCACGTCGGGGGTTGCTCAATGAGCAGTTCTTC. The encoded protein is CASSYSIFPRRGLLNEQFF.

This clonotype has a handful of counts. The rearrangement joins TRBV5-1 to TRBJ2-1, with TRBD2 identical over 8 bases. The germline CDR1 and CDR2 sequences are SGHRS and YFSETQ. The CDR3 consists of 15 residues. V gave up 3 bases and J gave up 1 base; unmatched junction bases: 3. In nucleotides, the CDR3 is TGCGCCAGCAGCTCAACTAGCGGTTCCTACAATGAGCAGTTCTTC. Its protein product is CASSSTSGSYNEQFF. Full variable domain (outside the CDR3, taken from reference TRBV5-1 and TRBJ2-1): KAGVTQTPRYLIKTRGQQVTLSCSPISGHRSVSWYQQTPGQGLQFLFEYFSETQRNKGNFPGRFSGRQFSNSRSEMNVSTLELGDSALYLCASSSTSGSYNEQFFGPGTRLTVL.

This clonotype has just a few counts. The CDR3 DNA follows: TGTGCCAGCAGCTTGTCACAGAAGAATCAGCCCCAGCATTTT. Translated, it gives CASSLSQKNQPQHF. The genes are TRBV5-6 and TRBJ1-5; the D is unclear. CDR1 SGHDT and CDR2 YYEEEE come from the germline V gene. There are 14 residues in the CDR3. With 1 base removed from V and 4 bases from J, the gap between germline ends came to 9 bases.

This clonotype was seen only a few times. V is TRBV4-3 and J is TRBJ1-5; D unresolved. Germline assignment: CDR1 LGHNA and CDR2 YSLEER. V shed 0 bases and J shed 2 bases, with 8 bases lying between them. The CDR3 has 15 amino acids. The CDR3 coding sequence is TGCGCCAGCAGCCAAGATGGCGGGGGCAATCAGCCCCAGCATTTT. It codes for CASSQDGGGNQPQHF.

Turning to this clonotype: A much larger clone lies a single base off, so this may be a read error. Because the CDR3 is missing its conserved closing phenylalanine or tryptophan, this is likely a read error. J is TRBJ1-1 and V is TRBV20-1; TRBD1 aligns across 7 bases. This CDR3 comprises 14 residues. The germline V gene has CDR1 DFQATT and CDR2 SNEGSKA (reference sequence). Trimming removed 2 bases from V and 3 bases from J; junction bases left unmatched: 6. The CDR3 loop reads CSARTGQDYTEAFL. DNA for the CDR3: TGCAGTGCTAGAACCGGACAGGACTACACTGAAGCTTTCCTT.

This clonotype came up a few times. The CDR3 reads CASRPPDRAGNTEAFF. CDR3 DNA sequence: TGTGCCAGCAGACCACCCGACAGGGCGGGAAACACTGAAGCTTTCTTT. The rearrangement joins TRBV12-3 or TRBV12-4 to TRBJ1-1; 7 bases agree with TRBD1. The J segment lost 2 bases and the V segment lost 6 bases, leaving 12 bases of the junction unmatched. The CDR3 consists of 16 residues.

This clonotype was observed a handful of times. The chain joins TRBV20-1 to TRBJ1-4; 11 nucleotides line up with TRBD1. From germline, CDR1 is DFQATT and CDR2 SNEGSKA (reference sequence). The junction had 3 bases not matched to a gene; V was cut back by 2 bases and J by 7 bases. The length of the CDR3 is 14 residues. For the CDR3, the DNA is TGCAGTGCTAGATACGGGACAGGGGGTGAAAAACTGTTTTTT. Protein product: CSARYGTGGEKLFF.

CDR3 in amino acids: CASNPTGNTGELFF. The CDR3 DNA is TGTGCCAGCAACCCGACAGGGAACACCGGGGAGCTGTTTTTT. The rearrangement joins TRBV7-2 to TRBJ2-2, with D perhaps matching TRBD1 (6 bases). CDR1 is SGHTA and CDR2 is FQGNSA in the germline V gene. The ends were cut back, 7 bases at V and 1 base at J, with 10 bases in the middle. The CDR3 has 14 residues.

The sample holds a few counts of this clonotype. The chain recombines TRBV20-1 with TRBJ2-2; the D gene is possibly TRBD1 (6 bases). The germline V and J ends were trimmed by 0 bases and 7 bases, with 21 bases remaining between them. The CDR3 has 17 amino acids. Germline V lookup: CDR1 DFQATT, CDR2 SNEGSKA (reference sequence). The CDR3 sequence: CSARESRSTGKGGELFF. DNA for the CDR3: TGCAGTGCTAGAGAAAGTCGTTCCACAGGGAAGGGCGGGGAGCTGTTTTTT.

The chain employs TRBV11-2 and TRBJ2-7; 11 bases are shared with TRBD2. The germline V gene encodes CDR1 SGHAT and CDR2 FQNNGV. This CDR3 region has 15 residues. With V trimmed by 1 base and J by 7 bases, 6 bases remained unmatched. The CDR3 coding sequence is TGTGCCAGCAGCTTAGTAGCGGGAGGGTCTGGGGAGCAGTACGTC. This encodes CASSLVAGGSGEQYV.

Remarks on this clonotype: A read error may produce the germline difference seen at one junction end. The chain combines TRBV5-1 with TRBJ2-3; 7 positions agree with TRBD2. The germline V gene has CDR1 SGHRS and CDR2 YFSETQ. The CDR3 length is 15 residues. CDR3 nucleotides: TGCGCCAGCAGCGGGGGACTAACCACCACAGATAGGCAGTATTTT. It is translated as CASSGGLTTTDRQYF. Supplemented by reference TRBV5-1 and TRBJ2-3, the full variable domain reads KAGVTQTPRYLIKTRGQQVTLSCSPISGHRSVSWYQQTPGQGLQFLFEYFSETQRNKGNFPGRFSGRQFSNSRSEMNVSTLELGDSALYLCASSGGLTTTDRQYFGPGTRLTVL.

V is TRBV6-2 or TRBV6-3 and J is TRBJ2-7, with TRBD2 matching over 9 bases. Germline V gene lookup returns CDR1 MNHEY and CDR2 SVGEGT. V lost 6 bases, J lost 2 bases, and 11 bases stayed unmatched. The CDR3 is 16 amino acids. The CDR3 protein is CASSLSGRRPAYEQYF. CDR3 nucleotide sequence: TGTGCCAGCAGCTTGAGCGGGAGGAGACCTGCCTACGAGCAGTACTTC.

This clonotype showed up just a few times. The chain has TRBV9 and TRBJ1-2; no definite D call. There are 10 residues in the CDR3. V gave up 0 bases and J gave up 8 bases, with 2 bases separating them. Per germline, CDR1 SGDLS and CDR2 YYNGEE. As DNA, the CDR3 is TGTGCCAGCAGCGTAGACGGCTACACCTTC. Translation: CASSVDGYTF.